This T cell receptor (beta chain) was identified in a study of T-cell memory formation after mild COVID-19. For the study at large: Across donors, TCR clusters were largely donor specific.

Germline CDR1 is SGHVS and CDR2 is FNYEAQ. V was clipped by 4 bases and J by 2 bases, with 17 bases between them. The CDR3 contains 16 residues. Worth noting for this clonotype: What it binds is unknown.

TCR alpha and TCR beta cDNA libraries carrying sample barcodes and UMIs were produced by 5'RACE using constant-segment primers. TCRdb processed the 5' RACE reads anew with MiXCR; each CDR3 protein has one entry. The table shows approximately 350,000 distinct CDR3 sequences, with 14% occurring only once. General study results and limits: The pre-infection memory compartment contained some responding clones, suggesting cross-reactive memory joined. Clones which contracted sat mainly in CM and EM if CD4+, and in EMRA if CD8+.

The sequence was obtained from a young man who had mild COVID-19 (a few samples of this study predate the infection). Cell type and time point are not known. What was sequenced was PBMCs or a T cell subset sorted from them (not recorded which). V is TRBV7-6 and J is TRBJ2-5, with D perhaps TRBD1 (5 bases). The CDR3 protein is CASSSRIWGTQETQYF. The CDR3 DNA follows: TGTGCCAGCAGCTCCCGGATCTGGGGCACACAAGAGACCCAGTACTTC.